Each of the 18 T cell receptor beta chains below was sequenced from the same sample in a study of T cell clones after liver transplantation (dated by TCRdb to between 2019 and 2020). The library was built by means of the immunoSEQ multiplex PCR assay. TCRdb re-hosts the immuneACCESS table, in-frame sequences only. Its copies lack some clones; in the studies checked, an unresolved V gene accounts for under half of them, and the cause for the rest is not known. Within this sample are 60,000 or so clones, with roughly three quarters of them counted one time only. The biggest ten clones account for 8% to 10% of the sample. The input for sequencing was CD4+ T cells from blood, taken at the 22-month timepoint. The origin of the receptors is a human patient who received a liver transplant. Following a transplant, a fraction of the T cells may be traceable to the graft donor.

This clone was found a few times. The chain joins TRBV6-6 to TRBJ1-2; 7 bases agree with TRBD1. Germline loops: CDR1 MNHNY, CDR2 SVGAGI (reference sequence). With V trimmed by 8 bases and J by 5 bases, 14 bases remained unmatched. This CDR3 spans 15 amino acids. CDR3 in amino acids: CASHQRGGVKYGYTF. The CDR3, as DNA: TGTGCCAGCCACCAGCGAGGGGGCGTAAAGTATGGCTACACCTTC.

This clone showed up just a few times. The chain recombines TRBV7-6 with TRBJ2-1; 9 nucleotides line up with TRBD1. Per the germline V gene, CDR1 is SGHVS and CDR2 is FNYEAQ. This CDR3 has 15 amino acids. The V segment lost 1 base and the J segment 7 bases; nucleotides outside the gene matches: 5. Here the CDR3 DNA reads TGTGCCAGCAGCTTAGAGGGACAGGGCTGGAATGAGCAGTTCTTC. Translation: CASSLEGQGWNEQFF. The entire variable domain, with the rest obtained from reference TRBV7-6 and TRBJ2-1, is as follows: GAGVSQSPRYKVTKRGQDVALRCDPISGHVSLYWYRQALGQGPEFLTYFNYEAQQDKSGLPNDRFSAERPEGSISTLTIQRTEQRDSAMYRCASSLEGQGWNEQFFGPGTRLTVL.

In this sample, this clone turned up once. The V gene is TRBV10-3, the J gene TRBJ1-1, with a possible D match to TRBD1 (6 bases). Trimming stripped 0 bases from V and 4 bases from J, with 12 bases between. Germline loops: CDR1 ENHRY, CDR2 SYGVKD. The CDR3 length is 15 residues. The chain's CDR3 is CAISESREGGTEAFF. CDR3 nucleotide sequence: TGTGCCATCAGTGAGTCCCGGGAGGGGGGCACTGAAGCTTTCTTT.

This clone came up a few times. Sequence at one end of the junction differs from germline and may be a read error. This chain uses TRBV7-7 with TRBJ2-1; maybe TRBD1 (5 bases). CDR3 length equals 13 residues. The germline V gene has CDR1 SSHAT and CDR2 FNYEAQ (reference sequence). The CDR3 reads CASSLGRDNEQFF. As DNA, the CDR3 is TGTGCTAGCAGCTTAGGCAGGGACAATGAGCAGTTCTTC.

This clone was seen at least ten times. The V gene is TRBV2, the J gene TRBJ1-5, with a weak D call TRBD1 (6 bases). The CDR3 has 11 residues. CDR1 and CDR2 (germline): SNHLY, FYNNEI. V lost 6 bases, J lost 15 bases, and 15 bases lay in between. The CDR3 DNA follows: TGTGCCAGCAGGGCATTGGGGGCCTGGCATTTT. This encodes CASRALGAWHF.

V gene TRBV28 combines with J gene TRBJ1-2, with 7 bases matching TRBD1. The germline gives CDR1 MDHEN, CDR2 SYDVKM. V was pared by 8 bases and J by 3 bases, with 6 bases of the junction left unmatched. CDR3 length: 13 amino acids. The CDR3: CASGPRGDYGYTF. The DNA of the CDR3 is TGTGCCAGCGGACCCAGGGGGGACTATGGCTACACCTTC.

This sequence joins TRBV18 and TRBJ1-4; 8 nucleotides align to TRBD1. Germline V lookup: CDR1 KGHSH, CDR2 LQKENI. This CDR3 region has 15 residues. Trimming at V came to 0 bases and at J to 3 bases, leaving 0 bases not matched to a gene. CDR3 protein: CASSPPQGANEKLFF. The CDR3 nucleotides are TGTGCCAGCTCACCACCACAGGGGGCTAATGAAAAACTGTTTTTT.

The chain recombines TRBV12-5 with TRBJ2-3, with TRBD2 identical over 14 bases. Germline-derived CDR1 and CDR2 are LGHNT and FRNRAP. This CDR3 is 17 amino acids long. V trimming: 2 bases; J trimming: 4 bases; junction bases outside the gene matches: 5. This CDR3 is CASGLSGTSGSPDTQYF. CDR3 DNA: TGTGCTAGTGGTTTGTCTGGGACTAGCGGGAGCCCAGATACGCAGTATTTT.

J is TRBJ1-5 and V is TRBV7-9; no reliable D call. CDR1 and CDR2 (germline): SEHNR, FQNEAQ (reference sequence). Trimming took 3 bases from V and 4 from J, leaving 4 bases between them. There are 12 residues in the CDR3. CDR3 amino acids: CASSFINQPQHF. CDR3 DNA sequence: TGTGCCAGCAGCTTTATTAATCAGCCCCAGCATTTT.

The rearrangement joins TRBV18 to TRBJ2-5, with 12 bases matching TRBD1. This CDR3 has 16 amino acids. In germline, CDR1 is KGHSH, CDR2 LQKENI. Trimming at V came to 6 bases and at J to 4 bases, leaving 9 bases not matched to a gene. CDR3 in DNA: TGTGCCAGCTCTCGGGACAGGGGGCGCATAATAGAGACCCAGTACTTC. It codes for CASSRDRGRIIETQYF.

This chain links TRBV28 with TRBJ2-3; 10 nucleotides match TRBD2. V lost 2 bases and J lost 14; bases outside the gene matches: 4. The germline V gene encodes CDR1 MDHEN and CDR2 SYDVKM. The CDR3 has 12 residues. CDR3 protein: CASSLRLAGPYF. As DNA, the CDR3 is TGTGCCAGCAGTTTAAGACTAGCGGGCCCGTATTTT.

The chain uses TRBV5-1 and TRBJ2-1; D tentatively fits TRBD1 or TRBD2 (6 bases each). The V and J ends lost 5 bases and 6 bases respectively, with 15 bases between them. Germline values: CDR1 SGHRS, CDR2 YFSETQ. This CDR3 region has 14 residues. CDR3 region: CASSHNREANEQFF. The CDR3 DNA follows: TGCGCCAGCAGTCATAACAGGGAGGCCAATGAGCAGTTCTTC.

The chain couples TRBV4-2 to TRBJ2-3, with 8 bases fitting TRBD1. Germline V CDR1 and CDR2: LGHNA, YNFKEQ. The CDR3 is 16 amino acids. V was clipped by 0 bases and J by 5 bases; unmatched bases: 7. CDR3 region: CASSQDGRGRGDTQYF. CDR3 DNA sequence: TGTGCCAGCAGCCAAGACGGCAGGGGGCGTGGAGATACGCAGTATTTT.

This sequence joins TRBV4-1 and TRBJ1-2; unclear D gene. The CDR3 has 15 residues. Between the trimmed V and J ends, which lost 0 bases and 3 bases, there was a span of 11 bases. Germline V CDR1 and CDR2: MGHRA, YSYEKL. The CDR3 bases are TGCGCCAGCAGCCAAGATACAACAGCGTACTATGGCTACACCTTC. This codes for CASSQDTTAYYGYTF.

This chain joins TRBV6-5 and TRBJ2-5, with unresolved D. Trimming left V 4 bases short and J 5 bases short, with 5 bases between. The length of the CDR3 is 11 residues. Germline assignment: CDR1 MNHEY and CDR2 SVGAGI. The CDR3: CASSFLETQYF. The CDR3 DNA reads as TGTGCCAGCAGTTTCCTCGAGACCCAGTACTTC.

This chain links TRBV30 with TRBJ1-3; D is possibly TRBD1 (5 bases). Per germline, CDR1 GTSNPN and CDR2 SVGIG (reference sequence). The CDR3 contains 13 residues. Between the trimmed V and J ends, which lost 5 bases and 3 bases, there was a span of 11 bases. CDR3 loop: CAWRGVGGNTIYF. The CDR3 DNA is TGTGCCTGGCGGGGGGTTGGTGGAAACACCATATATTTT.

The chain couples TRBV7-8 to TRBJ2-1; D is ambiguous. The CDR3 totals 13 residues. The germline gives CDR1 SGHVS, CDR2 FQNEAQ. The ends were cut back, 5 bases at V and 4 bases at J, with 9 bases in the middle. CDR3 DNA: TGTGCCAGCAGCCTAGAATATTACAATGAGCAGTTCTTC. Encoded protein: CASSLEYYNEQFF.

This clone was counted only a few times. V gene TRBV5-1 combines with J gene TRBJ2-5; the match to TRBD1 covers 7 bases. The CDR3 loop spans 13 amino acids. V shed 5 bases and J 5 bases; nucleotides not matched to a gene: 6. The germline V gene encodes CDR1 SGHRS and CDR2 YFSETQ. In nucleotides, the CDR3 is TGCGCCAGCAGAACCACAGGGGAGGAGACCCAGTACTTC. Protein: CASRTTGEETQYF.